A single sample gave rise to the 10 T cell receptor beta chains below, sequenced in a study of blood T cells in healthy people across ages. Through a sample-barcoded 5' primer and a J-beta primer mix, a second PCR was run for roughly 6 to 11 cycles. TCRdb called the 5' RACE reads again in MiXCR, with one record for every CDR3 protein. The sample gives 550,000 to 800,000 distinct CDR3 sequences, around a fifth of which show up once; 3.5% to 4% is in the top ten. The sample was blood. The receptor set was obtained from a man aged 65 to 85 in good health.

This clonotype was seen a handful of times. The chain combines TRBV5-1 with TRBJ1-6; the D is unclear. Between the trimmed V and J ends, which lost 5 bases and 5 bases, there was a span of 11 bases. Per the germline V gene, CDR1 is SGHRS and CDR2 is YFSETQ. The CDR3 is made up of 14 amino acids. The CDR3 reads CASRGPGDNSPLHF. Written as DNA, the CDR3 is TGCGCCAGCAGGGGCCCTGGGGATAATTCACCCCTCCACTTT.

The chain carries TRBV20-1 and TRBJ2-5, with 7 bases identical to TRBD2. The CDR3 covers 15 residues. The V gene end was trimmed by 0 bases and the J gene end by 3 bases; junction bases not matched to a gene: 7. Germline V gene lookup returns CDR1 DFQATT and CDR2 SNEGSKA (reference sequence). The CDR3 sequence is CSARDGASGEETQYF. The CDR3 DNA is TGCAGTGCTAGAGATGGGGCTAGCGGAGAAGAGACCCAGTACTTC.

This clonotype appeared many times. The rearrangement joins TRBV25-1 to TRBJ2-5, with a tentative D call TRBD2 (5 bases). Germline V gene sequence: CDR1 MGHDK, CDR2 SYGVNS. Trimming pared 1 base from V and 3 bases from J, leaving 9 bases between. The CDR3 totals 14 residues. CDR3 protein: CASSEFGVEETQYF. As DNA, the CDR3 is TGTGCCAGCAGTGAATTCGGGGTGGAAGAGACCCAGTACTTC.

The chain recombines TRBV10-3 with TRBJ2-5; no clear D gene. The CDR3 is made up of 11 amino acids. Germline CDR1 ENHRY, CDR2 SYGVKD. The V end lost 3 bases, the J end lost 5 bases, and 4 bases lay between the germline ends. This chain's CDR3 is CAISDRETQYF. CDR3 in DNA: TGTGCCATCAGTGATCGTGAGACCCAGTACTTC.

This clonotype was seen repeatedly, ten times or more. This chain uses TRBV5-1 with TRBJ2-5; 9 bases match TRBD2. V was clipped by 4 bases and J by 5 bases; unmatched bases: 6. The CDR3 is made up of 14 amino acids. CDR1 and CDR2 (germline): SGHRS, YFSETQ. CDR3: CASSLSGSRETQYF. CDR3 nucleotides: TGCGCCAGCAGCCTTAGCGGGAGTAGGGAGACCCAGTACTTC.

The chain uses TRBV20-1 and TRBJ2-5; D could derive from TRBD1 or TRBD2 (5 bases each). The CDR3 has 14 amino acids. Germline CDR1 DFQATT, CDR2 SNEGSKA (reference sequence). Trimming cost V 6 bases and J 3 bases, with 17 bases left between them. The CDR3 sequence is CSAIPWGREETQYF. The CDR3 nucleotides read TGCAGTGCCATCCCTTGGGGGAGAGAAGAGACCCAGTACTTC.

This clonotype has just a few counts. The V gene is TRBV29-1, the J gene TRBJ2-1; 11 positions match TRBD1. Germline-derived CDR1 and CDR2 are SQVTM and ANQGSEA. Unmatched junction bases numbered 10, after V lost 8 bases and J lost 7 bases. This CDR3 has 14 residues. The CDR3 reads CSTRMGQGVNEQFF. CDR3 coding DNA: TGCAGCACCAGGATGGGACAGGGGGTGAATGAGCAGTTCTTC.

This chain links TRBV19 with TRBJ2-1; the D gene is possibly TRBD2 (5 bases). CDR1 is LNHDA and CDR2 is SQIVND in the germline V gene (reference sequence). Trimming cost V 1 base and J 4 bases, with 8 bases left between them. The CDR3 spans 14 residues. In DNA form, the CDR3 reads TGTGCCAGTAGTATAGGTAGCGAGTACAATGAGCAGTTCTTC. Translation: CASSIGSEYNEQFF.

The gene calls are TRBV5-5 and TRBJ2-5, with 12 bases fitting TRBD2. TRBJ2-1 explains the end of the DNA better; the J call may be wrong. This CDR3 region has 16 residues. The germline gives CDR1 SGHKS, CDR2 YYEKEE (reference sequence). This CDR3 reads CASSLGLAGFYNEQFF. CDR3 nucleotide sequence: TGTGCCAGCAGCTTAGGACTAGCGGGATTCTACAATGAGCAGTTCTTC.

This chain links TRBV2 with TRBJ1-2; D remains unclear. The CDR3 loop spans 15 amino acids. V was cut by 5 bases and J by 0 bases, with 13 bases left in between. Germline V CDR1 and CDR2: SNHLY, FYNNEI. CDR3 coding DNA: TGTGCCAGCAGTACCCCCCGGGAACCTAACTATGGCTACACCTTC. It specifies CASSTPREPNYGYTF.